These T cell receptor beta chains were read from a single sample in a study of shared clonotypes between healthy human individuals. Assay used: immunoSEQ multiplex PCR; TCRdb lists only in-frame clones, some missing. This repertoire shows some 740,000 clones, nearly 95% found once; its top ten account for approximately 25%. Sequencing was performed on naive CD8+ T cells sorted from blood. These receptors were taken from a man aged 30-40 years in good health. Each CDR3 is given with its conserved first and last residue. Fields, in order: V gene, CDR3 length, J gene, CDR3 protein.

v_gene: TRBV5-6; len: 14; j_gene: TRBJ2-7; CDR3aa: CASSVGGTSYEQYF
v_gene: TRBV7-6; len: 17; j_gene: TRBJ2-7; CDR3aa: CASSAAASGRPLYEQYF
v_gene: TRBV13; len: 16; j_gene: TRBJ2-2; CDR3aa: CASIPAGRANTGELFF
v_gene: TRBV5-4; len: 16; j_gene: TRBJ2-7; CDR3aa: CASSLTLSGSIDEQYF
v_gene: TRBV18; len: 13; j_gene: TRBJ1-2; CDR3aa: CASSPARTYGYTF
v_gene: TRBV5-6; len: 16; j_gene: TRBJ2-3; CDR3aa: CASSTGTSGSLNTQYF
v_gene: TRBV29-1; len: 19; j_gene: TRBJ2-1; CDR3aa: CSVDGGSSSGGRPYNEQFF
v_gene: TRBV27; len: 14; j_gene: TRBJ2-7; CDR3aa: CASSYSGEWYEQYF
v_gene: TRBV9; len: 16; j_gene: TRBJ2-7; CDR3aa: CASSVDRDRPSYEQYF
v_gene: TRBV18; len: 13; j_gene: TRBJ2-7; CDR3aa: CASSPRRDYEQYF
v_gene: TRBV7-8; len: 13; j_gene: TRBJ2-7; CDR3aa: CASSLALTGDWYF
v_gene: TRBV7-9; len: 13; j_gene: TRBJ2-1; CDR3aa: CASSLGGLREQFF
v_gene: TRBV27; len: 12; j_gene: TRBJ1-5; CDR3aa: CASSLGGQPQHF